Below are 11 T cell receptor beta chains sequenced from a single sample in a study of response to subunit inactivated influenza vaccine. Using its own MiXCR run on the RT-PCR reads, TCRdb lists one record per CDR3 protein. This table has 500,000 to 550,000 distinct CDR3 sequences, 7.6% appearing once. This sample comprised PBMCs from blood, obtained around 25 months after vaccination. The receptor source for this set is a man between 50 and 70 years old who received an inactivated influenza vaccine.

This clonotype has at least ten counts. The J gene is TRBJ1-1, the V gene TRBV12-3 or TRBV12-4; D is undetermined. Between the trimmed V and J ends, which lost 6 bases and 11 bases, there was a span of 22 bases. This CDR3 has 14 residues. CDR3 residues: CASSLEGRRVEAFF. The CDR3 DNA reads as TGTGCCAGCAGCCTGGAGGGCAGGCGCGTGGAGGCTTTCTTT.

This chain connects TRBV5-1 to TRBJ2-3, with 14 nucleotides matching TRBD2. In germline, CDR1 is SGHRS, CDR2 YFSETQ. The CDR3 is 17 residues long. Trimming removed 2 bases from V and 1 base from J; junction bases left unmatched: 3. The CDR3 loop is CASSLPGLAGGTDTQYF. The CDR3 coding sequence is TGCGCCAGCAGCTTACCGGGACTAGCGGGGGGCACAGATACGCAGTATTTT. Full variable domain (rest looked up from reference TRBV5-1 and TRBJ2-3): KAGVTQTPRYLIKTRGQQVTLSCSPISGHRSVSWYQQTPGQGLQFLFEYFSETQRNKGNFPGRFSGRQFSNSRSEMNVSTLELGDSALYLCASSLPGLAGGTDTQYFGPGTRLTVL.

This clonotype was observed many times. The chain couples TRBV21-1 to TRBJ2-7; TRBD1, the table's D call, was not compared with the DNA. TRBV21-1 is termed a pseudogene. The CDR3 has 13 residues. The CDR3 bases are TGTGCCAGCAGCAAGTTTTTCGCCCGAGAGCAGTACTTC. It yields the protein CASSKFFAREQYF.

This clonotype has a handful of counts. The chain carries TRBV6-2 or TRBV6-3 and TRBJ2-5, with TRBD2 identical over 16 bases. The CDR3 has 18 residues. CDR1 and CDR2 (germline): MNHEY, SVGEGT. With V trimmed by 6 bases and J by 5 bases, 12 bases remained unmatched. The CDR3 DNA reads TGTGCCAGCAGCCGAGGGACTAGCGGGGGGGCCTTCCGGGAGACCCAGTACTTC. Protein: CASSRGTSGGAFRETQYF.

The J gene is TRBJ1-6, the V gene TRBV20-1; 11 bases map to TRBD1. The V and J ends lost 0 bases and 9 bases, in that order; junction bases with no gene match: 13. This CDR3 has 18 amino acids. Per germline, CDR1 DFQATT and CDR2 SNEGSKA (reference sequence). DNA of the CDR3: TGCAGTGCTAGAGATTTTGGGGTGTCGGGGACAGGGGGTTCACCCCTCCACTTT. Amino acids: CSARDFGVSGTGGSPLHF.

This clonotype turned up a few times. The rearrangement links TRBV12-3 or TRBV12-4 to TRBJ1-2; 7 nucleotides align to TRBD1. The CDR3 consists of 15 residues. The V segment lost 1 base and the J segment 6 bases; nucleotides outside the gene matches: 8. The CDR3 is CASSLGRGTIDGYTF. Here the CDR3 DNA reads TGTGCCAGCAGTTTAGGCAGGGGGACGATTGATGGCTACACCTTC.

Ten or more counts support this clonotype. The chain couples TRBV4-1 to TRBJ1-2, with 11 bases identical to TRBD1. V was clipped by 4 bases and J by 8 bases; unmatched bases: 6. This CDR3 region has 14 residues. Looked up from germline, CDR1 is MGHRA and CDR2 is YSYEKL. The CDR3 spells CASSRGTGGNGYTF. The CDR3 nucleotides read TGCGCCAGCAGCCGGGGGACAGGGGGGAACGGCTACACCTTC.

The rearrangement uses TRBV4-1 and TRBJ1-2; D is possibly TRBD1 (5 bases). Germline CDR1 and CDR2: MGHRA and YSYEKL. The germline V and J ends were trimmed by 1 base and 6 bases, with 12 bases remaining between them. The CDR3 length is 14 residues. The CDR3 sequence: CASSQGGSVDGYTF. In nucleotides, the CDR3 is TGCGCCAGCAGCCAAGGGGGGTCCGTAGATGGCTACACCTTC.

The sample holds a few counts of this clonotype. The rearrangement links TRBV20-1 to TRBJ2-5, with a weak D call TRBD1 (6 bases). V was clipped by 0 bases and J by 4 bases, with 15 bases between them. CDR1 and CDR2 from the germline V gene are DFQATT and SNEGSKA (reference sequence). The CDR3 length is 15 residues. The CDR3 loop is CSAREDTGLSETQYF. The CDR3 region has the DNA TGCAGTGCTAGAGAGGACACAGGGCTGTCAGAGACCCAGTACTTC.

The V and J genes are TRBV5-1 and TRBJ2-3; the D gene is possibly TRBD2 (5 bases). The CDR3 totals 15 residues. Trimming removed 6 bases at V and 2 bases at J, with 16 bases between. Per germline, CDR1 SGHRS and CDR2 YFSETQ. The chain's CDR3 is CASTPRGYTTDTQYF. CDR3 bases: TGCGCCAGCACCCCTCGCGGGTATACCACAGATACGCAGTATTTT. Full variable domain (missing parts from reference TRBV5-1 and TRBJ2-3): KAGVTQTPRYLIKTRGQQVTLSCSPISGHRSVSWYQQTPGQGLQFLFEYFSETQRNKGNFPGRFSGRQFSNSRSEMNVSTLELGDSALYLCASTPRGYTTDTQYFGPGTRLTVL.

This clonotype was observed at least ten times. The chain combines TRBV14 with TRBJ2-7, with D perhaps matching TRBD1 or TRBD2 (5 bases each). This CDR3 has 15 amino acids. CDR1 and CDR2 from the germline V gene are SGHDN and FVKESK. Trimming pared 1 base from V and 2 bases from J, leaving 12 bases between. The DNA of the CDR3 is TGTGCCAGCAGCCAAGTCGTAGGGACGGCCTACGAGCAGTACTTC. It yields the protein CASSQVVGTAYEQYF.